This TCR beta chain is drawn from a study of T cells in women clearing cervical HPV infection. Overall study results and limits: Repertoire richness, not evenness, was significantly elevated in CIN3+ cases versus controls.

CDR3 length equals 15 residues. The germline V gene has CDR1 LNHDA and CDR2 SQIVND (reference sequence). V lost 3 bases and J lost 9; bases outside the gene matches: 10. Produced via immunoSEQ multiplex PCR; TCRdb's table is partial and in-frame only. The sample holds around 33,000 clones. Of note for this clone: What it recognizes is unknown. From the germline J gene comes the end of the CDR3, since the read stops 3 residues before it.

This chain uses TRBV19 with TRBJ2-1, with 8 bases identical to TRBD1. The sample consisted of blood buffy coat. The clonotype was recovered from a woman between 18 and 75 years old with a cervical HPV16 infection that either progressed to CIN3+ or cleared (not recorded which). The sequenced part of the CDR3 DNA is TGTGCCAGTAGTATTGTCGGCCAGGGGGCGCGTGAG. Its protein product is CASSIVGQGARE. The entire CDR3 protein is CASSIVGQGAREQFF.